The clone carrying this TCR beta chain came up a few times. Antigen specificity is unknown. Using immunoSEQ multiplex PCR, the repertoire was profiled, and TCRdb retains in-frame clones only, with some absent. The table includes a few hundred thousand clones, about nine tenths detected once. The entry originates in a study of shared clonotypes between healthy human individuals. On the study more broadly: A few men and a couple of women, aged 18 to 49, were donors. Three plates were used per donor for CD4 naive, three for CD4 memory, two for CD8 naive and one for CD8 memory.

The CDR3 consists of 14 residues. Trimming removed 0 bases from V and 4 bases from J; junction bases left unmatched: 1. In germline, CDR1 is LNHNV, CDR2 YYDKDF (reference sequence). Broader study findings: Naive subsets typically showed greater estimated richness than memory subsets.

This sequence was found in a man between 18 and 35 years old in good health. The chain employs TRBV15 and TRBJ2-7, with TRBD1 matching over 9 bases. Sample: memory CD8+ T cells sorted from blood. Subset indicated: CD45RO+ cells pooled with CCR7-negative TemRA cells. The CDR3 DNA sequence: TGTGCCACCAGCAGAGAGGGGACAGGGTACGAGCAGTACTTC. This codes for CATSREGTGYEQYF.